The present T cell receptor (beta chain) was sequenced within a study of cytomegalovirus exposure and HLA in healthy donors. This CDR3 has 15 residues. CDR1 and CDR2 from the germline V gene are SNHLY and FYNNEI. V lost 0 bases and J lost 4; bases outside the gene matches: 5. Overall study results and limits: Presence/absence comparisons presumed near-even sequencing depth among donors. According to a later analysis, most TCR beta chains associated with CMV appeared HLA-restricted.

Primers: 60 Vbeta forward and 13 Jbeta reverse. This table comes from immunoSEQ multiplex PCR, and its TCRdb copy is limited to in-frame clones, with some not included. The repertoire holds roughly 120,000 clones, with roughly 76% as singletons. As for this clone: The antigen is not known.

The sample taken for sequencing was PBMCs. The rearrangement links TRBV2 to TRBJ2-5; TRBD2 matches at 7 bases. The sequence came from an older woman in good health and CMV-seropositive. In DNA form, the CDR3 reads TGTGCCAGCAGTGAAGCGGGCGCGGGGGTAGAGACCCAGTACTTC. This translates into CASSEAGAGVETQYF.